This TCR beta chain derives from a study of T cells in Graves' hyperthyroidism and ophthalmopathy. If no ophthalmopathy progression occurred within 18 months, Graves' hyperthyroidism was stable. RNA transcripts gave rise to amplified TCR beta CDR3 regions. TCR CDR3 underwent first-round RT-PCR with the HTBI primer set. TCRdb ran MiXCR on the multiplex PCR reads and lists one entry per CDR3 protein. The data hold just over 550,000 distinct CDR3 sequences, with about half observed a single time. CDR3 length: 14 amino acids. The ends were cut back, 0 bases at V and 7 bases at J, with 12 bases in the middle. Germline V gene data show CDR1 as SGHAT and CDR2 as FQNNGV.

The sequenced sample was peripheral blood or thyroid tissue (not recorded which). This sequence originates from a woman younger than 35 with Graves' hyperthyroidism. The gene calls are TRBV11-2 and TRBJ1-2; D is undetermined. CDR3 sequence reads: CASSLDSNVPGYTF. CDR3 coding DNA: TGTGCCAGCAGCTTAGACAGCAACGTCCCTGGCTACACCTTC. Based on the CDR3 plus reference TRBV11-2 and TRBJ1-2, the full variable domain is EAGVAQSPRYKIIEKRQSVAFWCNPISGHATLYWYQQILGQGPKLLIQFQNNGVVDDSQLPKDRFSAERLKGVDSTLKIQPAKLEDSAVYLCASSLDSNVPGYTFGSGTRLTVV.